Below, 7 T cell receptor beta chains from the same sample are listed, as sequenced in a study of T cell responses to AZD1222 COVID-19 vaccine. Assay used: immunoSEQ multiplex PCR; TCRdb lists only in-frame clones, some missing. This table holds about 94,000 clones, about 85% found once. Sequences were derived from peripheral blood, sampled 28 days after the second AZD1222 dose. The receptor set was obtained from an adult who received the AZD1222 COVID-19 vaccine.

The V call is TRBV28, the J call TRBJ2-7, with 10 bases matching TRBD2. CDR1 is MDHEN, CDR2 SYDVKM, per germline. The V segment lost 10 bases and the J segment 1 base; nucleotides outside the gene matches: 13. CDR3 length: 16 amino acids. The CDR3 sequence: CATWVRGAGGSYEQYF. The DNA of the CDR3 is TGTGCCACCTGGGTGAGGGGAGCGGGAGGGTCCTACGAGCAGTACTTC.

This clone occurred a few times. CDR3: CASTRQGLTDGYTF. In DNA, the CDR3 is TGTGCCAGCACAAGACAGGGGCTGACGGATGGCTACACCTTC. The V and J genes are TRBV25-1 and TRBJ1-2, with 8 bases fitting TRBD1. CDR3 size: 14 residues. Per the germline V gene, CDR1 is MGHDK and CDR2 is SYGVNS. J lost 6 bases, V lost 7 bases, and 10 bases had no gene match.

This clone has only a few counts. CDR3 in amino acids: CASSPRQARGGYTF. CDR3 nucleotide sequence: TGTGCCAGCAGCCCCCGACAGGCCCGGGGTGGCTACACCTTC. This chain connects TRBV11-2 to TRBJ1-2; D is perhaps TRBD1 (6 bases). This CDR3 region has 14 residues. Per the germline V gene, CDR1 is SGHAT and CDR2 is FQNNGV. The V end lost 5 bases, the J end lost 7 bases, and 17 bases lay between the germline ends.

The chain joins TRBV3-1 (or the pseudogene TRBV3-2) to TRBJ1-4; D remains unclear. V was clipped by 6 bases and J by 4 bases, with 15 bases between them. The germline CDR1 and CDR2 sequences are LGHDT and YNNKEL (reference sequence). This CDR3 contains 15 residues. In nucleotides, the CDR3 is TGTGCCAGCAGACCCTCCGTTTTGGGTAATGAAAAACTGTTTTTT. This gives the protein CASRPSVLGNEKLFF.

The J gene is TRBJ1-6, the V gene TRBV6-5; 7 bases are a match to TRBD1. The CDR3 totals 14 residues. Trimming took 5 bases from V and 6 from J; bases not matched to a gene: 4. Germline V gene sequence: CDR1 MNHEY, CDR2 SVGAGI. CDR3 amino acids: CASSPGQLNSPLHF. The DNA for the CDR3 is TGTGCCAGCAGTCCGGGACAGCTTAATTCACCCCTCCACTTT.

Only a few counts were recorded for this clone. V usage is TRBV4-1 and J usage is TRBJ1-4, with D perhaps TRBD1 (5 bases). Trimming removed 3 bases at V and 7 bases at J, with 12 bases between. CDR1 and CDR2 from the germline V gene are MGHRA and YSYEKL. This CDR3 spans 14 amino acids. The CDR3, as DNA: TGCGCCAGCAGCCAGCCCAGGGAAAGTGAAAAACTGTTTTTT. Amino acid sequence: CASSQPRESEKLFF.

The V gene is TRBV6-6, the J gene TRBJ1-6, with a weak D call TRBD1 (5 bases). CDR3 length: 13 residues. V was shortened by 11 bases and J by 6 bases, with 14 bases between the two germline ends. Germline V gives CDR1 MNHNY, CDR2 SVGAGI (reference sequence). The chain's CDR3 is CARARTSNSPLHF. DNA of the CDR3: TGTGCCCGTGCAAGGACATCTAATTCACCCCTCCACTTT.